This T cell receptor (beta chain) was recorded in a study of PD-1 blockade in classical Hodgkin lymphoma. Clones were read by immunoSEQ multiplex PCR, and TCRdb kept only the in-frame ones, dropping some. The table has 20,000 to 30,000 clones, over 65% seen once. Each and every patient relapsed after autologous stem cell transplantation, and patients got differing brentuximab vedotin exposure. Patients reached a best response of complete response, partial response or progressive disease. General study results and limits: TCR diversity in CD4+, not CD8+, cells rose significantly by C4D1. Exclusion applied to patients who initiated nivolumab less than 1 year following ASCT.

On this clone itself: The antigen is not known.

The sample consisted of peripheral blood mononuclear cells (PBMCs), taken before the second cycle of nivolumab. This receptor was identified in a human donor with classical Hodgkin lymphoma.

The CDR3 reads CSAARQGRQETQYF. The DNA of the CDR3 is TGCAGCGCCGCGAGACAGGGGCGGCAAGAGACCCAGTACTTC. The J gene is TRBJ2-5, the V gene TRBV29-1; TRBD1 matches at 8 bases. V lost 7 bases to trimming and J lost 2 bases; unmatched junction nucleotides: 9. Per germline, CDR1 SQVTM and CDR2 ANQGSEA. This CDR3 contains 14 residues. The variable domain in full, completed from reference TRBV29-1 and TRBJ2-5, reads SAVISQKPSRDICQRGTSLTIQCQVDSQVTMMFWYRQQPGQSLTLIATANQGSEATYESGFVIDKFPISRPNLTFSTLTVSNMSPEDSSIYLCSAARQGRQETQYFGPGTRLLVL.